The 16 T cell receptor beta chains reported below all come from one sample, sequenced in a study of OX40 agonist ivuxolimab in advanced cancers. The repertoire was sequenced with immunoSEQ multiplex PCR; TCRdb's copy has only in-frame clones and lacks some. The table records 100,000 or so clones, roughly 93% of them present only once. The sequencing here drew on CD4+ or CD8+ T cells sorted from blood, taken in a trial of the OX40 agonist ivuxolimab. Source of these receptors: an adult with an advanced solid tumor such as melanoma, head and neck, liver or kidney cancer.

This clone has a single count. The V gene is TRBV10-1, the J gene TRBJ2-7, with TRBD1 as a possible D gene (5 bases). The CDR3 is made up of 14 amino acids. The ends were cut back, 2 bases at V and 0 bases at J, with 8 bases in the middle. CDR1 is WNHNN, CDR2 SYGVQD, per germline (reference sequence). The CDR3 DNA reads TGCGCCAGCAGTGAGCAGGGCTACTCCTACGAGCAGTACTTC. Protein: CASSEQGYSYEQYF.

This clone was detected once. The rearrangement joins TRBV10-3 to TRBJ2-5; possibly TRBD1 for D (5 bases). The ends were cut back, 10 bases at V and 5 bases at J, with 14 bases in the middle. The CDR3 is made up of 12 amino acids. CDR1 ENHRY and CDR2 SYGVKD come from the germline V gene. The CDR3 coding sequence is TGTGCCAGCCAAGGGGCAGGCGAGACCCAGTACTTC. Amino acids: CASQGAGETQYF.

CDR3 region: CASSTRLAGTEQFF. In nucleotides, the CDR3 is TGTGCCAGCAGTACGAGACTAGCGGGAACTGAGCAGTTCTTC. The chain has TRBV2 and TRBJ2-1; 11 nucleotides agree with TRBD2. Germline trimming cut 5 bases from V and 9 bases from J; bases unmatched to any gene: 6. This CDR3 is 14 amino acids long. The germline gives CDR1 SNHLY, CDR2 FYNNEI.

CDR3 protein: CACRRGTGVSSGYTF. CDR3 in DNA: TGTGCCTGCCGGAGAGGGACAGGGGTTTCCAGTGGCTACACCTTC. J is TRBJ1-2 and V is TRBV30; TRBD1 matches at 10 bases. V lost 6 bases, J lost 7 bases, and 14 bases stayed unmatched. The CDR3 has 15 amino acids. Per germline, CDR1 GTSNPN and CDR2 SVGIG (reference sequence).

This clone was recorded a few times. This chain connects TRBV5-6 to TRBJ1-2, with D perhaps matching TRBD1 (6 bases). V gave up 1 base and J gave up 8 bases, with 21 bases separating them. The germline V gene encodes CDR1 SGHDT and CDR2 YYEEEE. The CDR3 covers 16 residues. The CDR3 DNA reads TGTGCCAGCAGCTTGATCGGGACGGGGGGCTTTGAGGGCTACACCTTC. Translated: CASSLIGTGGFEGYTF.

The V gene is TRBV5-1, the J gene TRBJ1-3; maybe TRBD1 (6 bases). V lost 1 base and J lost 8, with 19 bases in between. Germline-derived CDR1 and CDR2 are SGHRS and YFSETQ. This CDR3 contains 16 residues. The CDR3 DNA sequence: TGCGCCAGCAGCTTGTTTTTGGCCGGGGGCGCAGACACCATATATTTT. Translating gives CASSLFLAGGADTIYF.

The chain carries TRBV5-1 and TRBJ1-1; D remains ambiguous. The V and J ends lost 0 bases and 1 base respectively, with 4 bases between them. Germline V CDR1 and CDR2: SGHRS, YFSETQ. The CDR3 contains 13 residues. The chain's CDR3 is CASSLETNTEAFF. The DNA of the CDR3 is TGCGCCAGCAGCTTGGAAACGAACACTGAAGCTTTCTTT. Together with reference TRBV5-1 and TRBJ1-1, the CDR3 gives the full variable domain: KAGVTQTPRYLIKTRGQQVTLSCSPISGHRSVSWYQQTPGQGLQFLFEYFSETQRNKGNFPGRFSGRQFSNSRSEMNVSTLELGDSALYLCASSLETNTEAFFGQGTRLTVV.

This clone occurred once. The rearrangement uses TRBV28 and TRBJ1-2; 7 bases fit TRBD1. The germline V gene has CDR1 MDHEN and CDR2 SYDVKM. V was clipped by 2 bases and J by 4 bases; unmatched bases: 4. The CDR3 loop spans 14 amino acids. The DNA for the CDR3 is TGTGCCAGCAGTTTAGTTCAGGGGGGCTATGGCTACACCTTC. This codes for CASSLVQGGYGYTF.

This rearrangement joins TRBV7-2 to TRBJ2-1; D gene ambiguous. Trimming removed 7 bases from V and 7 bases from J, with 17 bases in between. Germline CDR1 reads SGHTA; CDR2 reads FQGNSA. The length of the CDR3 is 14 residues. In DNA form, the CDR3 reads TGTGCCAGCACCCTTAATCATCTGGGGAATGAGCAGTTCTTC. Translating gives CASTLNHLGNEQFF.

The chain is built from TRBV10-3 and TRBJ2-5; D gene unclear. V dropped 5 bases and J dropped 5 bases, with 12 bases sitting between them. Per the germline V gene, CDR1 is ENHRY and CDR2 is SYGVKD. This CDR3 spans 13 amino acids. The CDR3 sequence is CAISQGSAETQYF. In DNA, the CDR3 is TGTGCCATCAGTCAAGGTTCTGCCGAGACCCAGTACTTC.

This chain links TRBV5-5 with TRBJ2-7; D possibly matches TRBD1 or TRBD2 (5 bases each). There are 16 residues in the CDR3. Germline V gene sequence: CDR1 SGHKS, CDR2 YYEKEE (reference sequence). V lost 4 bases and J 3 bases, leaving 20 bases between the germline ends. CDR3: CASSPAGTQGVYEQYF. The CDR3 DNA reads TGTGCCAGCAGCCCGGCCGGGACCCAAGGGGTCTACGAGCAGTACTTC.

The chain carries TRBV5-1 and TRBJ2-3; D is perhaps TRBD2 (6 bases). The germline V and J ends were trimmed by 2 bases and 4 bases, with 14 bases remaining between them. Per the germline V gene, CDR1 is SGHRS and CDR2 is YFSETQ. The CDR3 length is 15 residues. The CDR3 loop is CASSLTSLPADTQYF. CDR3 DNA sequence: TGCGCCAGCAGCTTAACTAGCCTTCCAGCAGATACGCAGTATTTT.

The chain has TRBV27 and TRBJ1-1; D call uncertain. This CDR3 has 15 residues. In germline, CDR1 is MNHEY, CDR2 SMNVEV (reference sequence). Trimming stripped 6 bases from V and 4 bases from J, with 18 bases between. The CDR3 nucleotides read TGTGCCAGCAGCTATGGGGTCTCCCCAGGCACTGAAGCTTTCTTT. Encoded protein: CASSYGVSPGTEAFF.

The rearrangement uses TRBV11-2 and TRBJ1-2, with a weak D call TRBD1 (5 bases). V was shortened by 1 base and J by 8 bases, with 8 bases between the two germline ends. Germline V gene lookup returns CDR1 SGHAT and CDR2 FQNNGV. This CDR3 has 12 amino acids. The CDR3 bases are TGTGCCAGCAGCTTAGTGGGGACCGGCTACACCTTC. It is translated as CASSLVGTGYTF.

J is TRBJ2-2 and V is TRBV9; 9 bases map to TRBD2. The germline CDR1 and CDR2 sequences are SGDLS and YYNGEE. This CDR3 contains 15 residues. The V and J ends lost 0 bases and 6 bases, in that order; junction bases with no gene match: 3. CDR3 residues: CASSVDPSGAGELFF. The CDR3 DNA reads as TGTGCCAGCAGCGTAGACCCTAGCGGGGCCGGGGAGCTGTTTTTT.

The chain employs TRBV28 and TRBJ1-5; 8 nucleotides agree with TRBD1. The V gene end was trimmed by 11 bases and the J gene end by 3 bases; junction bases not matched to a gene: 9. The CDR3 totals 14 residues. Germline V gene data show CDR1 as MDHEN and CDR2 as SYDVKM. The CDR3 protein is CAATRQGINQPQHF. For the CDR3, the DNA is TGTGCCGCCACGCGACAGGGGATCAATCAGCCCCAGCATTTT. The variable domain in full, with the rest retrieved from reference TRBV28 and TRBJ1-5, is DVKVTQSSRYLVKRTGEKVFLECVQDMDHENMFWYRQDPGLGLRLIYFSYDVKMKEKGDIPEGYSVSREKKERFSLILESASTNQTSMYLCAATRQGINQPQHFGDGTRLSIL.